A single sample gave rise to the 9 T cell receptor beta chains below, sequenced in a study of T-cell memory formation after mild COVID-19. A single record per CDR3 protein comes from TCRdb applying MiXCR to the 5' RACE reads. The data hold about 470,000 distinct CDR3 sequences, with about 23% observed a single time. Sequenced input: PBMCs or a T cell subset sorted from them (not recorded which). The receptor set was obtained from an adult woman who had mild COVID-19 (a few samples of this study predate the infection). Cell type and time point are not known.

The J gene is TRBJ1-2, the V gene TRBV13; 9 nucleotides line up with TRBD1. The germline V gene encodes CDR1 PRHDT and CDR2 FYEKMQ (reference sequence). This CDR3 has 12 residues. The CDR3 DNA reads TGTCTGACAGGGGGAGCCGGATATGGCTACACCTTC. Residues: CLTGGAGYGYTF.

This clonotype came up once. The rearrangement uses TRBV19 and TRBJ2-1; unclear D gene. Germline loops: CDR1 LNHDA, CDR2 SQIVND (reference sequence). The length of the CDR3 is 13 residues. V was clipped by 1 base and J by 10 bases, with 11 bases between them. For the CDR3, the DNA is TGTGCCAGTAGTATAGGGATAGCTGGGGAGCAGTTCTTC. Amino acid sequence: CASSIGIAGEQFF.

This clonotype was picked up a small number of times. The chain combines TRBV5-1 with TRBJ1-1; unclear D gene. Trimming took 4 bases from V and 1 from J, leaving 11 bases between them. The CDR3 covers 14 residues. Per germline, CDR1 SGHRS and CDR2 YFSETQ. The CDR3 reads CASSHYVGNTEAFF. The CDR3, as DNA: TGCGCCAGCAGCCACTACGTCGGGAACACTGAAGCTTTCTTT.

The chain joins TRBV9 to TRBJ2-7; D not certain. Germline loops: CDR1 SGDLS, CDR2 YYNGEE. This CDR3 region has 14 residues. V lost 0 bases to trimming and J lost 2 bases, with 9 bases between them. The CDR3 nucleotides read TGTGCCAGCAGCGTAGAGGCCCTAGCCTACGAGCAGTACTTC. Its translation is CASSVEALAYEQYF.

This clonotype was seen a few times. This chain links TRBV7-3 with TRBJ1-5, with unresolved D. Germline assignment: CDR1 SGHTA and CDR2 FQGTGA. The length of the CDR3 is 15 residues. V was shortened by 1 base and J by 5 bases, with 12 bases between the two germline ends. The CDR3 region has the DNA TGTGCCAGCAGCTTAAAGCGTGGGGTCTATCAGCCCCAGCATTTT. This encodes CASSLKRGVYQPQHF.

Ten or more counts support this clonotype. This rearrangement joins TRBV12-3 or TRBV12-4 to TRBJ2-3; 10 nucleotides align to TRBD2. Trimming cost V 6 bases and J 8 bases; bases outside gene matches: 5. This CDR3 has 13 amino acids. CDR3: CASRAGGVFTQYF. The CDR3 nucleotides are TGTGCCAGCAGAGCGGGGGGGGTCTTTACGCAGTATTTT.

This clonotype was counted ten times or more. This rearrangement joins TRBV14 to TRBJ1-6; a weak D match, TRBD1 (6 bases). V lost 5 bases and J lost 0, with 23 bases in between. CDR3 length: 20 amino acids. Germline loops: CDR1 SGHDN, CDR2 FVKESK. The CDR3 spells CASSSSRDIFLSSYNSPLHF. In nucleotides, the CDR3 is TGTGCCAGCAGCTCGAGCCGGGACATATTCTTGAGCTCCTATAATTCACCCCTCCACTTT.

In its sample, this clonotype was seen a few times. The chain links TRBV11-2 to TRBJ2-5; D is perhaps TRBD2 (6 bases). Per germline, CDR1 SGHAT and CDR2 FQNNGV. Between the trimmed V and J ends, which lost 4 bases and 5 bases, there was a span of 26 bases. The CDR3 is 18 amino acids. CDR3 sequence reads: CASSSESTGLFALETQYF. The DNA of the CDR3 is TGTGCCAGCAGCTCAGAATCGACGGGACTTTTTGCTTTGGAGACCCAGTACTTC.

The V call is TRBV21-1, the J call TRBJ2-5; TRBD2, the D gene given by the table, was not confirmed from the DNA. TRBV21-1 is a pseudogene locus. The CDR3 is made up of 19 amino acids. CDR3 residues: CASSTWRGGEPRRIETQYF. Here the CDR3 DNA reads TGTGCCAGCAGCACCTGGCGAGGAGGGGAGCCTAGGCGAATTGAGACCCAGTACTTC.